Following are 21 T cell receptor beta chains from one sample sequenced in a study of blood T cell repertoires in COVID-19. Sequencing used immunoSEQ multiplex PCR; TCRdb keeps in-frame clones, though not all of them. The sample has 150,000 to 200,000 clones, about 92% seen once; the top ten hold roughly a sixth. The sample consisted of peripheral blood. Every receptor here comes from a man in his fifties or sixties with active or convalescent COVID-19.

Of note for this clone: Germline is not matched at one junction end, which may reflect a read error. V gene TRBV15 combines with J gene TRBJ1-1; a possible D gene is TRBD1 (5 bases). The CDR3 covers 16 residues. Germline V gene data show CDR1 as LNHNV and CDR2 as YYDKDF (reference sequence). The CDR3 nucleotides read TGTGCCACCAGCAGAGATTTGGTGGCAGGGAACCCTGAAGCTTTCTTT. It translates to CATSRDLVAGNPEAFF.

This chain uses TRBV10-1 with TRBJ1-5; 7 positions agree with TRBD1. Germline CDR1 and CDR2: WNHNN and SYGVQD (reference sequence). J lost 1 base, V lost 6 bases, and 15 bases had no gene match. The CDR3 has 18 amino acids. CDR3: CASRETGSFRMSNQPQHF. CDR3 nucleotides: TGCGCCAGCAGAGAGACAGGGAGTTTTAGGATGAGCAATCAGCCCCAGCATTTT.

The gene calls are TRBV5-5 and TRBJ1-5; the D gene is possibly TRBD1 (6 bases). Trimming shortened V by 2 bases and J by 1 base, and 19 bases separated the two germline ends. This CDR3 region has 18 residues. Germline lookup yields CDR1 SGHKS and CDR2 YYEKEE (reference sequence). The CDR3 DNA reads as TGTGCCAGCAGCTTTGGTGGGGGAAACAGGGTAAGCAATCAGCCCCAGCATTTT. Protein sequence: CASSFGGGNRVSNQPQHF.

This chain joins TRBV4-1 and TRBJ2-3, with TRBD2 matching 13 bases. CDR1 MGHRA and CDR2 YSYEKL come from the germline V gene. The CDR3 is made up of 18 amino acids. J was trimmed by 2 bases and V by 0 bases; bases with no gene match: 5. The CDR3 loop is CASSQDKGLAGHTDTQYF. The CDR3 bases are TGCGCCAGCAGCCAAGATAAGGGACTAGCGGGACACACAGATACGCAGTATTTT.

This clone was observed a single time. The chain has TRBV27 and TRBJ1-4; 7 bases align to TRBD1. The junction had 8 bases not matched to a gene; V was cut back by 5 bases and J by 8 bases. Looked up from germline, CDR1 is MNHEY and CDR2 is SMNVEV (reference sequence). The CDR3 is 14 residues long. The CDR3 is CASSGASTGEKLFF. Written as DNA, the CDR3 is TGTGCCAGCAGTGGGGCTTCGACAGGGGAAAAACTGTTTTTT.

This clone has only one observation. The chain employs TRBV7-9 and TRBJ1-4; TRBD1 agrees at 8 bases. Per germline, CDR1 SEHNR and CDR2 FQNEAQ (reference sequence). With 3 bases clipped from V and 8 bases from J, the junction kept 8 bases outside the gene matches. CDR3 size: 15 residues. The DNA for the CDR3 is TGTGCCAGCAGCTTTGGGGCAGGGGGCCTAGAAAAACTGTTTTTT. This codes for CASSFGAGGLEKLFF.

The CDR3, as DNA: TGTGCCAGCAGTTTCGCCAGAAACACTGAAGCTTTCTTT. This encodes CASSFARNTEAFF. The chain has TRBV12-3 or TRBV12-4 and TRBJ1-1; D ambiguous. The CDR3 has 13 amino acids. Trimming took 3 bases from V and 2 from J, leaving 7 bases between them.

The V call is TRBV24-1, the J call TRBJ2-1; 8 bases are a match to TRBD2. The V segment lost 6 bases and the J segment 2 bases; nucleotides outside the gene matches: 8. The CDR3 runs 16 residues. Germline-derived CDR1 and CDR2 are KGHDR and SFDVKD. The CDR3 DNA sequence: TGTGCCACCAGTTTAAGCGGGAGAGACCCCTACAATGAGCAGTTCTTC. Its translation is CATSLSGRDPYNEQFF.

The chain employs TRBV24-1 and TRBJ2-2; 7 bases are a match to TRBD2. Looked up from germline, CDR1 is KGHDR and CDR2 is SFDVKD. The CDR3 is 17 amino acids. V was clipped by 5 bases and J by 4 bases; unmatched bases: 12. CDR3 DNA: TGTGCCACCAGTGCGGACGGCTATGGCGGGGGCACCGGGGAGCTGTTTTTT. This gives the protein CATSADGYGGGTGELFF.

The chain uses TRBV5-1 and TRBJ2-3, with D hard to call. The germline V gene has CDR1 SGHRS and CDR2 YFSETQ. CDR3 size: 18 residues. Trimming stripped 0 bases from V and 0 bases from J, with 17 bases between. CDR3 sequence (DNA): TGCGCCAGCAGCTTGGAGCATCTCGGGTTGCCCAGCACAGATACGCAGTATTTT. It codes for CASSLEHLGLPSTDTQYF. The full variable domain, in which reference TRBV5-1 and TRBJ2-3 provide the parts outside the CDR3, is KAGVTQTPRYLIKTRGQQVTLSCSPISGHRSVSWYQQTPGQGLQFLFEYFSETQRNKGNFPGRFSGRQFSNSRSEMNVSTLELGDSALYLCASSLEHLGLPSTDTQYFGPGTRLTVL.

This chain joins TRBV10-3 and TRBJ1-3, with D hard to call. The CDR3 has 11 amino acids. Trimming pared 8 bases from V and 8 bases from J, leaving 10 bases between. Germline CDR1 reads ENHRY; CDR2 reads SYGVKD. CDR3 residues: CAISSRDTIYF. The CDR3 DNA follows: TGTGCCATCTCGAGTCGCGACACCATATATTTT.

This sequence joins TRBV29-1 and TRBJ2-2, with 13 bases aligning to TRBD2. CDR1 and CDR2 from the germline V gene are SQVTM and ANQGSEA. CDR3 length equals 15 residues. The junction had 6 bases not matched to a gene; V was cut back by 6 bases and J by 5 bases. The CDR3 DNA is TGCAGCGTCGCAACTAGCGGGAGGGTGACCGGGGAGCTGTTTTTT. It specifies CSVATSGRVTGELFF.

A few counts support this clone. This chain joins TRBV7-9 and TRBJ2-3; the match to TRBD1 covers 7 bases. V shed 4 bases, J shed 0 bases, and the junction held 4 bases outside the gene matches. CDR1 and CDR2 from the germline V gene are SEHNR and FQNEAQ (reference sequence). The CDR3 runs 15 residues. CDR3: CASSWGQTSTDTQYF. CDR3 nucleotides: TGTGCCAGCAGCTGGGGACAGACTAGCACAGATACGCAGTATTTT. Together with reference TRBV7-9 and TRBJ2-3, the CDR3 gives the full variable domain: DTGVSQNPRHKITKRGQNVTFRCDPISEHNRLYWYRQTLGQGPEFLTYFQNEAQLEKSRLLSDRFSAERPKGSFSTLEIQRTEQGDSAMYLCASSWGQTSTDTQYFGPGTRLTVL.

The gene calls are TRBV2 and TRBJ2-1; 9 bases agree with TRBD2. Germline CDR1 is SNHLY and CDR2 is FYNNEI. Trimming removed 6 bases from V and 1 base from J; junction bases left unmatched: 7. This CDR3 is 16 amino acids long. CDR3 coding DNA: TGTGCCAGCAGCGGGACTGCGGGGGGGTCCTACAATGAGCAGTTCTTC. Translation: CASSGTAGGSYNEQFF.

The rearrangement links TRBV6-5 to TRBJ2-3; D unresolved. Trimming pared 0 bases from V and 6 bases from J, leaving 10 bases between. This CDR3 is built from 14 residues. Germline assignment: CDR1 MNHEY and CDR2 SVGAGI. CDR3 coding DNA: TGTGCCAGCAGTTACTCCCACTTCCCCGATACGCAGTATTTT. This gives the protein CASSYSHFPDTQYF.

The chain combines TRBV7-9 with TRBJ1-2, with D hard to call. The CDR3 has 15 amino acids. Per germline, CDR1 SEHNR and CDR2 FQNEAQ (reference sequence). The V gene lost 2 bases and the J gene lost 8 bases, with 18 bases spanning the gap. This CDR3 is CASSLTSGIWRGYTF. The CDR3 coding sequence is TGTGCCAGCAGCTTAACGAGCGGGATCTGGAGGGGCTACACCTTC.

The rearrangement uses TRBV6-5 and TRBJ2-3; 11 positions agree with TRBD2. Unmatched junction bases numbered 1, after V lost 4 bases and J lost 1 base. The CDR3 sequence is 15 residues long. Germline CDR1 and CDR2: MNHEY and SVGAGI. As DNA, the CDR3 is TGTGCCAGCAGTTCGGGACTAGCGGGCACAGATACGCAGTATTTT. Its protein is CASSSGLAGTDTQYF.

This rearrangement joins TRBV20-1 to TRBJ1-4; D is unclear. Germline CDR1 DFQATT, CDR2 SNEGSKA (reference sequence). CDR3 length equals 15 residues. V lost 3 bases and J lost 6, with 17 bases in between. This CDR3 reads CSASQQALGDEKLFF. The CDR3 DNA reads TGCAGTGCTAGTCAGCAGGCCCTGGGCGATGAAAAACTGTTTTTT.

This clone was detected only a few times. The genes are TRBV18 and TRBJ2-7; TRBD1 aligns across 9 bases. CDR1 is KGHSH, CDR2 LQKENI, per germline. The CDR3 is 14 residues long. V lost 1 base to trimming and J lost 6 bases; unmatched junction nucleotides: 4. CDR3 in DNA: TGTGCCAGCTCACCACGGGACAGGGTGGGCGAGCAGTACTTC. Encoded protein: CASSPRDRVGEQYF. The full variable domain, its missing parts supplied by reference TRBV18 and TRBJ2-7, is NAGVMQNPRHLVRRRGQEARLRCSPMKGHSHVYWYRQLPEEGLKFMVYLQKENIIDESGMPKERFSAEFPKEGPSILRIQQVVRGDSAAYFCASSPRDRVGEQYFGPGTRLTVT.

The chain joins TRBV18 to TRBJ1-5; 7 bases map to TRBD1. The CDR3 length is 13 residues. CDR1 is KGHSH and CDR2 is LQKENI in the germline V gene. V shed 5 bases and J 5 bases; nucleotides not matched to a gene: 3. In DNA form, the CDR3 reads TGTGCCAGCTCATTAACAGGGGATCAGCCCCAGCATTTT. Residues: CASSLTGDQPQHF.

The V and J genes are TRBV11-2 and TRBJ2-7; tentatively, D is TRBD2 (6 bases). The CDR3 extends over 16 amino acids. Between the trimmed V and J ends, which lost 0 bases and 2 bases, there was a span of 14 bases. Germline CDR1 is SGHAT and CDR2 is FQNNGV. In DNA, the CDR3 is TGTGCCAGCAGCTTAGAGGCTAGCGTTGGCCCCTACGAGCAGTACTTC. Protein sequence: CASSLEASVGPYEQYF.